Listed here are 7 T cell receptor beta chains from one sample, sequenced in a study of a mutant IDH1 vaccine in newly diagnosed glioma. Generated by immunoSEQ multiplex PCR, the TCRdb table keeps only in-frame clones and is missing some. The sample records about 42,000 clones, roughly 84% being singletons. Indicated time point: week 35, safety follow-up. With topical imiquimod, each dose of the vaccine consisted of 300 ug of mutant IDH1 20-mer peptide. For these receptors, no antigen is known. Specimen: PBMCs, collected from a glioma patient whose treatment included an IDH1 peptide vaccine. The receptors originated from a woman in her forties or fifties with glioma.

This chain uses TRBV28 with TRBJ2-1; weak D call: TRBD1 (6 bases). Deletions cut 6 bases from V and 3 bases from J, with 15 bases between. This CDR3 region has 15 residues. Looked up from germline, CDR1 is MDHEN and CDR2 is SYDVKM. The chain's CDR3 is CASRTTVRGYNEQFF. DNA for the CDR3: TGTGCCAGCAGAACGACCGTCAGGGGCTACAATGAGCAGTTCTTC.

The V call is TRBV7-9, the J call TRBJ1-1; TRBD1 is a possible D gene (6 bases). This CDR3 contains 14 residues. Trimming cost V 3 bases and J 1 base, with 9 bases left between them. CDR1 and CDR2 from the germline V gene are SEHNR and FQNEAQ (reference sequence). CDR3 residues: CASSFSGANTEAFF. The CDR3 DNA sequence: TGTGCCAGCAGCTTTTCAGGGGCGAACACTGAAGCTTTCTTT.

This clone was detected once. The V and J genes are TRBV19 and TRBJ1-3; D gene unclear. V was cut by 6 bases and J by 0 bases, with 9 bases left in between. Germline CDR1 and CDR2: LNHDA and SQIVND (reference sequence). This CDR3 comprises 14 residues. The CDR3 sequence is CASRLQSSGNTIYF. The CDR3 DNA reads TGTGCCAGTAGACTACAGAGCTCTGGAAACACCATATATTTT.

The CDR3 nucleotides are TGTGCCTGGAGCCCCGGACAGAGCTCCTATAATTCACCCCTCCACTTT. As protein: CAWSPGQSSYNSPLHF. The chain has TRBV30 and TRBJ1-6; D is perhaps TRBD1 (6 bases). Trimming pared 3 bases from V and 0 bases from J, leaving 12 bases between. The CDR3 has 16 amino acids. The germline V gene has CDR1 GTSNPN and CDR2 SVGIG (reference sequence).

The chain links TRBV2 to TRBJ2-7; a weak D match, TRBD2 (5 bases). From germline, CDR1 is SNHLY and CDR2 FYNNEI. CDR3 length equals 13 residues. The V and J ends lost 1 base and 5 bases respectively, with 9 bases between them. CDR3 in amino acids: CASSEDPRDEQYF. DNA for the CDR3: TGTGCCAGCAGTGAAGACCCGCGGGACGAGCAGTACTTC.

The chain couples TRBV30 to TRBJ2-4; maybe TRBD2 (7 bases). V was clipped by 6 bases and J by 4 bases, with 13 bases between them. Per germline, CDR1 GTSNPN and CDR2 SVGIG (reference sequence). The CDR3 has 13 residues. The CDR3 loop is CACQGRGKNIQYF. CDR3 coding DNA: TGTGCCTGTCAGGGGCGGGGGAAAAACATTCAGTACTTC.

The V call is TRBV5-6, the J call TRBJ1-1, with D perhaps matching TRBD1 (5 bases). The germline V gene has CDR1 SGHDT and CDR2 YYEEEE. This CDR3 is built from 15 residues. Trimming shortened V by 4 bases and J by 1 base, and 14 bases separated the two germline ends. This CDR3 reads CASSRTDTPNTEAFF. In DNA form, the CDR3 reads TGTGCCAGCAGCCGGACGGACACCCCGAACACTGAAGCTTTCTTT.